The sequence of this TCR beta chain was determined in a study of T cell responses to AZD1222 COVID-19 vaccine. Looking at the study overall: The study pooled second doses at about 4 or about 12 weeks. General study points: The donors showed a predominance of white British ancestry and of females, with possible underestimation of clonal diversity. Close to half of all spike-specific TCRs reportedly target regions of the variants that are unmutated.

Generated by immunoSEQ multiplex PCR, the TCRdb table keeps only in-frame clones and is missing some. The profile shows more than 100,000 clones, more than 75% of them singletons. V shed 2 bases and J shed 7 bases, with 12 bases lying between them. The CDR3 covers 14 residues. In germline, CDR1 is MNHEY, CDR2 SMNVEV (reference sequence). About this clone: Antigen specificity is unknown.

This TCR derives from an adult in good health. V is TRBV27 and J is TRBJ1-5; D uncertain. The starting material was peripheral blood, obtained on day 0 of AZD1222 vaccination. For the CDR3, the DNA is TGTGCCAGCAGTTTAGAGGGCGTGGGGCAGCCCCAGCATTTT. This codes for CASSLEGVGQPQHF.